The 5 T cell receptor beta chains in this list originate from one sample, sequenced in a study of identifying expanded T cells in peripheral blood. Here immunoSEQ multiplex PCR was the method, and the copy in TCRdb shows in-frame clones only, minus some. The table records about 130,000 clones, 80% to 90% of them present only once. The sequenced sample consisted of blood. These receptors all stem from a person between 18 and 75 years old in good health.

The rearrangement joins TRBV7-3 to TRBJ2-3; TRBD2 aligns across 7 bases. The V gene end was trimmed by 1 base and the J gene end by 3 bases; junction bases not matched to a gene: 4. From germline, CDR1 is SGHTA and CDR2 FQGTGA. This CDR3 spans 15 amino acids. The CDR3 sequence is CASSLRRRGTDTQYF. The CDR3 nucleotides read TGTGCCAGCAGCTTAAGACGGCGGGGGACAGATACGCAGTATTTT.

The chain combines TRBV18 with TRBJ2-1; D gene uncertain. Germline CDR1 reads KGHSH; CDR2 reads LQKENI. Trimming left V 3 bases short and J 5 bases short, with 17 bases between. The CDR3 runs 16 residues. For the CDR3, the DNA is TGTGCCAGCTCACCGCCTTGGTCGGGTGGGGACAATGAGCAGTTCTTC. Translating gives CASSPPWSGGDNEQFF.

The chain has TRBV18 and TRBJ2-2, with D perhaps TRBD2 (5 bases). V lost 0 bases and J lost 1, with 9 bases in between. Germline V gene sequence: CDR1 KGHSH, CDR2 LQKENI. This CDR3 comprises 16 residues. For the CDR3, the DNA is TGTGCCAGCTCACCACCAGGAGGAAAGAACACCGGGGAGCTGTTTTTT. Translation gives CASSPPGGKNTGELFF.

The chain carries TRBV18 and TRBJ2-2; D remains unclear. V was shortened by 2 bases and J by 5 bases, with 6 bases between the two germline ends. CDR1 is KGHSH, CDR2 LQKENI, per germline. The CDR3 is made up of 13 amino acids. The CDR3 DNA reads as TGTGCCAGCTCACCAGCTGATACCGGGGAGCTGTTTTTT. Translating gives CASSPADTGELFF. Full variable domain (remainder filled in from reference TRBV18 and TRBJ2-2): NAGVMQNPRHLVRRRGQEARLRCSPMKGHSHVYWYRQLPEEGLKFMVYLQKENIIDESGMPKERFSAEFPKEGPSILRIQQVVRGDSAAYFCASSPADTGELFFGEGSRLTVL.

The chain recombines TRBV4-1 with TRBJ1-3; D perhaps matches TRBD1 (5 bases). Trimming took off 2 bases at V and 2 bases at J, with 13 bases between the two ends. The germline gives CDR1 MGHRA, CDR2 YSYEKL. The CDR3 length is 16 residues. The CDR3 loop reads CASSQIVGVPGNTIYF. CDR3 nucleotide sequence: TGCGCCAGCAGCCAAATCGTAGGGGTGCCTGGAAACACCATATATTTT.